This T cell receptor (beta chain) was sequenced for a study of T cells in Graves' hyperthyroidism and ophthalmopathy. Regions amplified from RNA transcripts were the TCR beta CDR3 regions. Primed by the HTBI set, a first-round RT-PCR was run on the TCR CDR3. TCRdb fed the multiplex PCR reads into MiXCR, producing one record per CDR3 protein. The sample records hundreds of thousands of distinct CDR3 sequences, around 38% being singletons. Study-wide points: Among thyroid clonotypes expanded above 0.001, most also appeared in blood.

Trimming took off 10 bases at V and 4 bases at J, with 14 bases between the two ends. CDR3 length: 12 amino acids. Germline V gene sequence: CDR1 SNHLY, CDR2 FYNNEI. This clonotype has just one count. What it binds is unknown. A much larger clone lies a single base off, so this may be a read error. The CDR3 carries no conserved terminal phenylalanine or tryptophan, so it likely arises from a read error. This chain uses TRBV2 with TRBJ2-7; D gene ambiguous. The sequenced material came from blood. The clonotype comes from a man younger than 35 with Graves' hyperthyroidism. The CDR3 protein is CATTGPQYEQYL. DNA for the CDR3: TGTGCCACGACCGGGCCTCAATACGAGCAGTACCTC.